These 32 T cell receptor beta chains were sequenced from one sample in a study of T cells after yellow fever vaccination. A single record per CDR3 protein comes from TCRdb applying MiXCR to the 5' RACE reads. This sample has hundreds of thousands of distinct CDR3 sequences, with less than 15% found just once. The starting material was PBMCs, obtained on the day of the yellow fever booster vaccination. These receptors originate from a man younger than 40 who received the YFV17D yellow fever vaccine.

The chain has TRBV18 and TRBJ2-5, with D unclear. The germline gives CDR1 KGHSH, CDR2 LQKENI. The V gene lost 5 bases and the J gene lost 4 bases, with 23 bases spanning the gap. The CDR3 consists of 17 residues. In nucleotides, the CDR3 is TGTGCCAGCTCAAGAGTTCTAATCTCCGAAACAAGAGAGACCCAGTACTTC. Its translation: CASSRVLISETRETQYF.

This clonotype was counted only a few times. The chain uses TRBV11-2 and TRBJ2-1; 9 positions agree with TRBD2. Trimming removed 0 bases from V and 6 bases from J; junction bases left unmatched: 9. The CDR3 length is 17 residues. Per the germline V gene, CDR1 is SGHAT and CDR2 is FQNNGV. Here the CDR3 reads CASSLEGASGISNEQFF. CDR3 in DNA: TGTGCCAGCAGCTTAGAAGGTGCTAGCGGGATTTCCAATGAGCAGTTCTTC.

This clonotype showed up just a few times. This chain uses TRBV6-1 with TRBJ2-1; D is perhaps TRBD2 (5 bases). The V gene lost 6 bases and the J gene lost 7 bases, with 10 bases spanning the gap. This CDR3 has 12 amino acids. Germline assignment: CDR1 MNHNS and CDR2 SASEGT. The CDR3 sequence: CASRDRGNEQFF. CDR3 nucleotides: TGTGCCAGCAGAGACCGGGGTAATGAGCAGTTCTTC.

This chain uses TRBV20-1 with TRBJ2-7, with D maybe TRBD2 (6 bases). The CDR3 extends over 14 amino acids. V was trimmed by 1 base and J by 4 bases, leaving 14 bases between them. Germline V lookup: CDR1 DFQATT, CDR2 SNEGSKA (reference sequence). CDR3 in amino acids: CSARVPTGGYEQYF. For the CDR3, the DNA is TGCAGTGCTAGAGTCCCCACCGGGGGATACGAGCAGTACTTC.

This clonotype showed up just a few times. This chain connects TRBV12-3 or TRBV12-4 to TRBJ2-7; 10 bases are a match to TRBD1. CDR3 length: 14 residues. After removal of 6 bases from V and 5 bases from J, the junction contained 7 bases not matched to a gene. CDR3 residues: CASRRDRGRHEQYF. CDR3 bases: TGTGCCAGCAGGAGGGACAGGGGAAGGCACGAGCAGTACTTC.

The sample holds many counts of this clonotype. The gene calls are TRBV4-3 and TRBJ1-5, with unresolved D. The CDR3 sequence is 13 residues long. The V end was cut by 4 bases, the J end by 7 bases, with 11 bases between. The V gene's germline CDR1 is LGHNA and CDR2 YSLEER. CDR3 sequence: CASSRLVGQPQHF. The DNA of the CDR3 is TGCGCCAGCAGCCGCCTGGTGGGCCAGCCCCAGCATTTT.

This clonotype was recorded at least ten times. CDR3 region: CASSYRDRGYYEQYF. The CDR3 DNA is TGTGCCAGCAGTTACCGGGACAGGGGCTATTACGAGCAGTACTTC. This chain connects TRBV6-5 to TRBJ2-7, with 10 bases fitting TRBD1. V lost 2 bases to trimming and J lost 4 bases; unmatched junction nucleotides: 5. Germline lookup yields CDR1 MNHEY and CDR2 SVGAGI. This CDR3 has 15 residues.

The genes are TRBV5-4 and TRBJ2-7; 7 bases match TRBD1. This CDR3 contains 15 residues. V was clipped by 0 bases and J by 5 bases; unmatched bases: 8. In germline, CDR1 is SGHNT, CDR2 YYREEE (reference sequence). This chain's CDR3 is CASSLDRGLRNEQYF. CDR3 sequence (DNA): TGTGCCAGCAGCTTGGATAGGGGGCTTCGGAACGAGCAGTACTTC.

This clonotype showed up just a few times. The chain couples TRBV7-9 to TRBJ1-2; a weak D match, TRBD1 (6 bases). V lost 4 bases and J 2 bases, leaving 14 bases between the germline ends. CDR3 length: 15 amino acids. From germline, CDR1 is SEHNR and CDR2 FQNEAQ (reference sequence). This chain's CDR3 is CASSSPGGRNYGYTF. The CDR3 DNA sequence: TGTGCCAGCAGCTCTCCCGGGGGCCGCAACTATGGCTACACCTTC.

This clonotype was recorded a few times. The chain employs TRBV12-3 or TRBV12-4 and TRBJ2-4, with D perhaps matching TRBD1 or TRBD2 (5 bases each). The CDR3 consists of 14 residues. The V end lost 2 bases, the J end lost 7 bases, and 12 bases lay between the germline ends. In nucleotides, the CDR3 is TGTGCCAGCAGTTTACAGGGCTGGGGGAACATTCAGTACTTC. Protein sequence: CASSLQGWGNIQYF.

The chain employs TRBV12-5 and TRBJ2-1, with D tentatively TRBD1 (6 bases). Looked up from germline, CDR1 is LGHNT and CDR2 is FRNRAP. Trimming cost V 1 base and J 9 bases, with 10 bases left between them. The CDR3 spans 13 residues. DNA of the CDR3: TGTGCTAGTGGTTTGGAGGGGGTAGGTGAGCAGTTCTTC. Translating gives CASGLEGVGEQFF.

V gene TRBV5-1 combines with J gene TRBJ2-2, with D perhaps matching TRBD2 (5 bases). Germline CDR1 and CDR2: SGHRS and YFSETQ. The V end lost 2 bases, the J end lost 1 base, and 15 bases lay between the germline ends. The CDR3 sequence is 17 residues long. The CDR3 sequence: CASSFGMRVVNTGELFF. The DNA of the CDR3 is TGCGCCAGCAGCTTTGGGATGAGGGTAGTGAACACCGGGGAGCTGTTTTTT.

The J gene is TRBJ2-1, the V gene TRBV20-1; either TRBD1 or TRBD2 may supply D (5 bases each). V lost 7 bases to trimming and J lost 4 bases, with 17 bases between them. This CDR3 has 14 amino acids. Germline assignment: CDR1 DFQATT and CDR2 SNEGSKA (reference sequence). CDR3: CSVSSPGRYNEQFF. CDR3 coding DNA: TGCAGTGTGAGTTCCCCGGGGCGATACAATGAGCAGTTCTTC.

The chain combines TRBV5-4 with TRBJ2-3, with 13 bases lining up with TRBD2. V trimming: 1 base; J trimming: 5 bases; junction bases outside the gene matches: 4. Germline V gene lookup returns CDR1 SGHNT and CDR2 YYREEE (reference sequence). The CDR3 extends over 16 amino acids. CDR3: CASSLRTSGSGDTQYF. The CDR3 nucleotides are TGTGCCAGCAGCTTGAGGACTAGCGGGAGTGGAGATACGCAGTATTTT.

V usage is TRBV5-4 and J usage is TRBJ2-7, with 7 bases identical to TRBD1. The CDR3 is 15 residues long. From germline, CDR1 is SGHNT and CDR2 YYREEE (reference sequence). The ends lost 0 bases at V and 3 bases at J; junction bases unmatched: 6. CDR3 sequence (DNA): TGTGCCAGCAGCTTGGGCGGACAGGAGATCTACGAGCAGTACTTC. Its protein product is CASSLGGQEIYEQYF.

This chain uses TRBV30 with TRBJ2-4; D gene unclear. This CDR3 spans 13 amino acids. Germline lookup yields CDR1 GTSNPN and CDR2 SVGIG (reference sequence). The ends were cut back, 4 bases at V and 6 bases at J, with 13 bases in the middle. The CDR3 sequence: CAWIPGYTNIQYF. The DNA for the CDR3 is TGTGCCTGGATTCCGGGCTATACAAACATTCAGTACTTC.

The chain couples TRBV19 to TRBJ1-5; the D is unclear. CDR3 size: 15 residues. V lost 6 bases and J lost 2, with 14 bases in between. Per germline, CDR1 LNHDA and CDR2 SQIVND (reference sequence). This CDR3 is CASSSGTWGNQPQHF. The CDR3 DNA is TGTGCCAGTAGCTCGGGAACCTGGGGCAATCAGCCCCAGCATTTT.

This chain links TRBV7-9 with TRBJ2-7; D is perhaps TRBD2 (6 bases). Germline V gives CDR1 SEHNR, CDR2 FQNEAQ (reference sequence). Trimming took 0 bases from V and 6 from J, leaving 12 bases between them. The CDR3 sequence is 14 residues long. The CDR3 DNA sequence: TGTGCCAGCAGCTTAGCGCCCGGGGGAGGCGAGCAGTACTTC. Translation: CASSLAPGGGEQYF.

This clonotype showed up just a few times. This chain joins TRBV18 and TRBJ1-1; D gene unclear. V was clipped by 6 bases and J by 4 bases, with 15 bases between them. This CDR3 spans 14 amino acids. The germline gives CDR1 KGHSH, CDR2 LQKENI. The CDR3 nucleotides are TGTGCCAGCTCTCTTTACGGTTGGAGCACTGAAGCTTTCTTT. Translation: CASSLYGWSTEAFF.

In DNA form, the CDR3 reads TGCGCCAGCAGCTTGTACGAGGCGAACACTGAAGCTTTCTTT. Amino acids: CASSLYEANTEAFF. V is TRBV5-1 and J is TRBJ1-1; D not certain. The V gene's germline CDR1 is SGHRS and CDR2 YFSETQ. The V and J ends lost 1 base and 1 base respectively, with 8 bases between them. This CDR3 contains 14 residues.

This clonotype was seen at least ten times. One junction end disagrees with the germline gene, perhaps due to a read error. The chain has TRBV5-1 and TRBJ2-7, with 9 bases aligning to TRBD2. The germline V gene encodes CDR1 SGHRS and CDR2 YFSETQ. CDR3 length equals 13 residues. The CDR3 coding sequence is TGTGCCAGCAGTTTAGCGGGAGTGTACGAGCAGTACTTC. Residues: CASSLAGVYEQYF. Supplemented by reference TRBV5-1 and TRBJ2-7, the full variable domain reads KAGVTQTPRYLIKTRGQQVTLSCSPISGHRSVSWYQQTPGQGLQFLFEYFSETQRNKGNFPGRFSGRQFSNSRSEMNVSTLELGDSALYLCASSLAGVYEQYFGPGTRLTVT.

Worth noting for this clonotype: The junction shows a germline mismatch at one end, possibly a read error. The chain has TRBV20-1 and TRBJ1-1; 7 positions match TRBD1. CDR1 is DFQATT and CDR2 is SNEGSKA in the germline V gene (reference sequence). This CDR3 is 13 amino acids long. CDR3 sequence reads: CSAGELQDREAFF. DNA for the CDR3: TGCAGTGCTGGAGAGTTACAGGACAGGGAAGCTTTCTTT.

This chain uses TRBV19 with TRBJ2-1; D is possibly TRBD2 (6 bases). The V end lost 5 bases, the J end lost 4 bases, and 18 bases lay between the germline ends. The CDR3 extends over 16 amino acids. Germline assignment: CDR1 LNHDA and CDR2 SQIVND (reference sequence). In DNA, the CDR3 is TGTGCCAGTAGTTCAACAACAACTAGCCGATACAATGAGCAGTTCTTC. Translated: CASSSTTTSRYNEQFF.

This chain connects TRBV4-2 to TRBJ2-1; no definite D call. V dropped 0 bases and J dropped 2 bases, with 11 bases sitting between them. This CDR3 region has 16 residues. Germline assignment: CDR1 LGHNA and CDR2 YNFKEQ. The CDR3 is CASSQEGASTYNEQFF. The CDR3 nucleotides are TGTGCCAGCAGCCAAGAAGGAGCGAGCACCTACAATGAGCAGTTCTTC.

V and J are TRBV12-3 or TRBV12-4 and TRBJ2-5; D is undetermined. Trimming removed 3 bases from V and 1 base from J, with 3 bases in between. CDR3 length: 12 residues. In DNA form, the CDR3 reads TGTGCCAGCAGTTTCATCCAAGAGACCCAGTACTTC. The encoded protein is CASSFIQETQYF.

This clonotype was recorded a few times. J is TRBJ2-3 and V is TRBV15, with TRBD2 identical over 7 bases. The germline gives CDR1 LNHNV, CDR2 YYDKDF (reference sequence). This CDR3 contains 15 residues. V shed 4 bases and J 2 bases; nucleotides not matched to a gene: 6. In nucleotides, the CDR3 is TGTGCCACCAGCATACTAGCGCTTGCCACAGATACGCAGTATTTT. This translates into CATSILALATDTQYF. The full variable domain, completed using reference TRBV15 and TRBJ2-3, is DAMVIQNPRYQVTQFGKPVTLSCSQTLNHNVMYWYQQKSSQAPKLLFHYYDKDFNNEADTPDNFQSRRPNTSFCFLDIRSPGLGDTAMYLCATSILALATDTQYFGPGTRLTVL.

This clonotype was counted a few times. This chain links TRBV6-2 or TRBV6-3 with TRBJ2-3; possibly TRBD2 for D (5 bases). The ends were cut back, 5 bases at V and 2 bases at J, with 20 bases in the middle. CDR1 and CDR2 (germline): MNHEY, SVGEGT. CDR3 length: 17 amino acids. The CDR3 protein is CASSPPWRSGYTDTQYF. As DNA, the CDR3 is TGTGCCAGCAGTCCACCGTGGAGGTCGGGCTACACAGATACGCAGTATTTT.

This clonotype was seen ten or more times. The chain joins TRBV30 to TRBJ2-5; 11 bases fit TRBD2. CDR3 length: 16 residues. CDR1 GTSNPN and CDR2 SVGIG come from the germline V gene (reference sequence). Trimming at V came to 2 bases and at J to 5 bases, leaving 10 bases not matched to a gene. The CDR3 spells CAWSSGTSGPGETQYF. For the CDR3, the DNA is TGTGCCTGGAGTTCCGGGACTAGCGGCCCGGGGGAGACCCAGTACTTC.

This clonotype was observed a handful of times. The chain joins TRBV20-1 to TRBJ1-1; D uncertain. Germline V gene lookup returns CDR1 DFQATT and CDR2 SNEGSKA (reference sequence). CDR3 length: 12 amino acids. CDR3 DNA: TGCAGCCCCTTTGGTGGGCCCACTGAAGCTTTCTTT. Encoded protein: CSPFGGPTEAFF.

CDR3 bases: TGTGCCAGCTCACCGGGACAGGGAAGAACAAATGAGCAGTTCTTC. This codes for CASSPGQGRTNEQFF. The chain carries TRBV18 and TRBJ2-1; TRBD1 matches at 9 bases. Germline V gene lookup returns CDR1 KGHSH and CDR2 LQKENI. CDR3 size: 15 residues. V gave up 3 bases and J gave up 7 bases; unmatched junction bases: 7.

This clonotype was recorded a few times. The chain couples TRBV3-1 to TRBJ1-6; maybe TRBD1 (5 bases). This CDR3 region has 14 residues. Germline CDR1 LGHDT, CDR2 YNNKEL (reference sequence). The germline V and J ends were trimmed by 5 bases and 10 bases, with 15 bases remaining between them. The CDR3: CASSGTQKESPLHF. The CDR3 DNA is TGTGCCAGCAGCGGGACCCAGAAGGAGTCACCCCTCCACTTT.

A few counts support this clonotype. The V and J genes are TRBV5-1 and TRBJ2-7, with TRBD2 identical over 9 bases. With V trimmed by 6 bases and J by 5 bases, 6 bases remained unmatched. CDR3 length: 13 amino acids. The V gene's germline CDR1 is SGHRS and CDR2 YFSETQ. CDR3 in DNA: TGCGCCAGCACCCTAGCGGGATTCGACGAGCAGTACTTC. Amino acid sequence: CASTLAGFDEQYF.